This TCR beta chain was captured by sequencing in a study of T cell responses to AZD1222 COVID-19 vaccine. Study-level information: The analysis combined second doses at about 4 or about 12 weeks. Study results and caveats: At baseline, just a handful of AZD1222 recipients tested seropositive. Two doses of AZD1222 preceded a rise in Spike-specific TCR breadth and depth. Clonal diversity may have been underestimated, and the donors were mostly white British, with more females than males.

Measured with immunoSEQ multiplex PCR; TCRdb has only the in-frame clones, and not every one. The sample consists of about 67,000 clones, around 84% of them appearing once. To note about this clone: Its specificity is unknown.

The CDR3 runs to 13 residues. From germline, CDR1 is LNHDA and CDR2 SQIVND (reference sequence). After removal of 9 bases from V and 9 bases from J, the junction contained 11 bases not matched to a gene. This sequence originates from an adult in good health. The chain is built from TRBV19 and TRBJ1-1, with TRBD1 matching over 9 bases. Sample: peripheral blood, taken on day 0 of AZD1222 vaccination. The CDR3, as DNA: TGTGCCAGCGGACCCCCGGACAGGGGACAAGCTTTCTTT. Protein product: CASGPPDRGQAFF.